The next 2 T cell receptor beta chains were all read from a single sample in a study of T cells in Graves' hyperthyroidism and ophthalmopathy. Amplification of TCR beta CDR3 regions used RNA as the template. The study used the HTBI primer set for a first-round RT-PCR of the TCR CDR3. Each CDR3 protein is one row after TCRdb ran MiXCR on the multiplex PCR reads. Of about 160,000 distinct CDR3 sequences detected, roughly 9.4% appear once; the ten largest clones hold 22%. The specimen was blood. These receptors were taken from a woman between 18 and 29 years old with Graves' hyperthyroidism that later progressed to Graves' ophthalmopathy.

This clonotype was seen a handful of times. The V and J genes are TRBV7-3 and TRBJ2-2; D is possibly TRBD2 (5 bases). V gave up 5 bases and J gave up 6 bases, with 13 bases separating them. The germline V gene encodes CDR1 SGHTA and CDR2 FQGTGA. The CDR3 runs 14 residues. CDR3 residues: CASSPLVGPGELFF. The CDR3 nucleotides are TGTGCCAGCAGCCCACTAGTGGGTCCCGGGGAGCTGTTTTTT.

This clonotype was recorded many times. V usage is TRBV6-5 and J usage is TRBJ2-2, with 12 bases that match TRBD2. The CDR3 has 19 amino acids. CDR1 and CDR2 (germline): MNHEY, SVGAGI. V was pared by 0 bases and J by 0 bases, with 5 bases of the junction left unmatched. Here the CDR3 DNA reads TGTGCCAGCAGTTACTCGGTGCTAGCGGGGGGGACGAACACCGGGGAGCTGTTTTTT. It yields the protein CASSYSVLAGGTNTGELFF.